This T cell receptor beta chain appears in the sequencing data of a study of shared clonotypes between healthy human individuals. Germline V gives CDR1 MDHEN, CDR2 SYDVKM. The CDR3 spans 17 residues. Losses at the gene ends were 3 bases for V and 0 bases for J; bases not matched to a gene: 4. Findings and limits, study-wide: In this cohort, only blood was sampled, and tissue repertoires likely differ. Clonotypes not shared had lower generation probabilities than those common to all four donors. Rarefaction demonstrated incomplete sorted-subset sequencing despite large depth.

Deep level was the assay's run setting. Data came from immunoSEQ multiplex PCR; TCRdb stores just in-frame clones and leaves some out. Among around 700,000 clones, more than 70% were seen once, and the ten largest hold roughly 1.8%. For this clone: Antigen: not known.

The specimen was memory CD4+ T cells sorted from blood. Documented subset: CD45RA-negative fraction. The chain joins TRBV28 to TRBJ2-1; 11 positions match TRBD2. This TCR came from a woman under 40 in good health. DNA of the CDR3: TGTGCCAGCAGTTTCTTGCTAGCGGGAGGCTCCTACAATGAGCAGTTCTTC. Its translation is CASSFLLAGGSYNEQFF.